These T cell receptor beta chains were read from a single sample in a study of CD8 T cells in Susac syndrome. Each CDR3 protein is one row after TCRdb ran MiXCR on the immunoSEQ multiplex PCR reads. This table has around 270,000 distinct CDR3 sequences, approximately 91% appearing once. The sample was CD8+ T cells from PBMCs. The receptors stem from a human donor with multiple sclerosis. CDR3s leave out the opening cysteine and the closing phenylalanine or tryptophan. The order of the fields is V gene, J gene, CDR3 protein.

V gene: TRBV7-2; J gene: TRBJ2-7; CDR3 protein: ASSLTSGGGYGHEQY
V gene: TRBV7-2; J gene: TRBJ2-5; CDR3 protein: ASSWTSGVKTQY
V gene: TRBV4-3; J gene: TRBJ2-2; CDR3 protein: ASSHYLAGREAGELF
V gene: TRBV20-1; J gene: TRBJ2-5; CDR3 protein: SARLVKETQY
V gene: TRBV2; J gene: TRBJ2-7; CDR3 protein: ASSTGRWTSVPYEQY
V gene: TRBV4-1; J gene: TRBJ2-7; CDR3 protein: ASSRMTGVVYEQY
V gene: TRBV23-1; J gene: TRBJ2-1; CDR3 protein: ASSQSVGGRAYNEQF
V gene: TRBV6-2/TRBV6-3; J gene: TRBJ2-2; CDR3 protein: ASTWGSRTAGELF
V gene: TRBV11-2; J gene: TRBJ2-5; CDR3 protein: ASSPPFGSTTNIRYQETQY
V gene: TRBV9; J gene: TRBJ1-1; CDR3 protein: ASSVPKDRGPLMNTEAF
V gene: TRBV5-6; J gene: TRBJ2-3; CDR3 protein: ASSLVPSGGADTQY
V gene: TRBV9; J gene: TRBJ2-3; CDR3 protein: ASSARVGRETTDTQY
V gene: TRBV19; J gene: TRBJ2-2; CDR3 protein: ASRLTGTGWLF
V gene: TRBV9; J gene: TRBJ1-2; CDR3 protein: ASSSTTGANYGYT
V gene: TRBV28; J gene: TRBJ2-7; CDR3 protein: ASSFSSLAGEYEQY
V gene: TRBV9; J gene: TRBJ2-5; CDR3 protein: ASSTNLAGGPHQGTQY
V gene: TRBV3-1; J gene: TRBJ2-1; CDR3 protein: ASSQDGAGIIYNEQF
V gene: TRBV30; J gene: TRBJ2-1; CDR3 protein: AWGLNEQF
V gene: TRBV29-1; J gene: TRBJ2-5; CDR3 protein: SVRAGTQY